Below are 24 T cell receptor beta chains sequenced from a single sample in a study of blood T cell repertoires in COVID-19. The data were produced by immunoSEQ multiplex PCR, yet TCRdb's version contains in-frame clones alone and is incomplete. This table has over 200,000 clones, roughly 84% appearing once. Sequencing used peripheral blood. All receptors come from a man in his forties with active or convalescent COVID-19.

The J gene is TRBJ1-1, the V gene TRBV27; TRBD1 agrees at 10 bases. Trimming at V came to 4 bases and at J to 6 bases, leaving 5 bases not matched to a gene. This CDR3 is 14 amino acids long. The germline gives CDR1 MNHEY, CDR2 SMNVEV (reference sequence). The CDR3 DNA reads TGTGCCAGCAGTTCGGGGACAGGGGTGCCTGAAGCTTTCTTT. Translation: CASSSGTGVPEAFF.

A word on this clone: The junction shows a germline mismatch at one end, possibly a read error. This chain joins TRBV7-2 and TRBJ2-3; TRBD1 might be the D (5 bases). Per germline, CDR1 SGHTA and CDR2 FQGNSA. The length of the CDR3 is 14 residues. CDR3 nucleotides: TGTGCCAGCAGCTTAGTAATGACAGTTACTCAGGGCGTATTT. It codes for CASSLVMTVTQGVF.

This sequence joins TRBV12-3 or TRBV12-4 and TRBJ1-1, with D possibly being TRBD1 (6 bases). The CDR3 extends over 12 amino acids. V lost 4 bases and J 11 bases, leaving 14 bases between the germline ends. This chain's CDR3 is CASSSQGITAFF. The CDR3 bases are TGTGCCAGCAGTTCACAGGGTATTACGGCTTTCTTT.

This chain links TRBV5-4 with TRBJ1-6, with TRBD1 matching over 12 bases. Trimming at V came to 4 bases and at J to 9 bases, leaving 11 bases not matched to a gene. CDR1 and CDR2 from the germline V gene are SGHNT and YYREEE (reference sequence). The CDR3 totals 17 residues. CDR3 DNA sequence: TGTGCCAGCAGCCCCGGGACAGGGGGCTCCCTAAGTTCACCCCTCCACTTT. Translating it yields CASSPGTGGSLSSPLHF.

This clone was observed a few times. The chain joins TRBV2 to TRBJ1-1; D gene unclear. The germline CDR1 and CDR2 sequences are SNHLY and FYNNEI. The CDR3 length is 13 residues. With 8 bases removed from V and 6 bases from J, the gap between germline ends came to 16 bases. The DNA of the CDR3 is TGTGCCAGCTCCATCGGGTTTTCGGCTGAAGCTTTCTTT. Translating it yields CASSIGFSAEAFF.

The V and J genes are TRBV5-1 and TRBJ2-7; a possible D gene is TRBD2 (5 bases). CDR3 length equals 13 residues. The V and J ends lost 1 base and 5 bases respectively, with 10 bases between them. From germline, CDR1 is SGHRS and CDR2 YFSETQ. CDR3 loop: CASSLRLANEQYF. CDR3 DNA: TGCGCCAGCAGCTTGAGGCTAGCAAACGAGCAGTACTTC.

The chain employs TRBV5-5 and TRBJ2-1, with TRBD1 identical over 9 bases. Germline CDR1 is SGHKS and CDR2 is YYEKEE (reference sequence). The CDR3 spans 15 residues. V was clipped by 5 bases and J by 2 bases; unmatched bases: 5. CDR3: CASSTRQGAYNEQFF. The CDR3 nucleotides are TGTGCCAGCAGTACACGACAGGGGGCCTACAATGAGCAGTTCTTC.

V and J are TRBV29-1 and TRBJ1-1; no clear D. The CDR3 has 14 residues. V lost 0 bases to trimming and J lost 8 bases, with 16 bases between them. Germline V CDR1 and CDR2: SQVTM, ANQGSEA. CDR3 nucleotide sequence: TGCAGCGTTGAAGACGCGGATTCAATCAAGGAAGCTTTCTTT. Protein: CSVEDADSIKEAFF.

V usage is TRBV19 and J usage is TRBJ1-5; 7 positions agree with TRBD1. The germline gives CDR1 LNHDA, CDR2 SQIVND (reference sequence). The V segment lost 5 bases and the J segment 4 bases; nucleotides outside the gene matches: 11. The CDR3 is 16 amino acids. CDR3: CASSPRQGQRNQPQHF. CDR3 sequence (DNA): TGTGCCAGTAGTCCCCGGCAGGGACAGAGGAATCAGCCCCAGCATTTT.

The rearrangement links TRBV5-4 to TRBJ2-7; 7 nucleotides match TRBD2. Trimming at V came to 0 bases and at J to 7 bases, leaving 7 bases not matched to a gene. The CDR3 is 14 residues long. Per the germline V gene, CDR1 is SGHNT and CDR2 is YYREEE (reference sequence). The CDR3 DNA follows: TGTGCCAGCAGCTTGGGAGGGAGGGCTTGGGAGCAGTACTTC. It translates to CASSLGGRAWEQYF.

CDR3 protein: CASSTFLRTGDGANVLTF. In DNA form, the CDR3 reads TGTGCCAGTAGTACCTTCCTTCGTACAGGGGACGGGGCCAACGTCCTGACTTTC. The chain links TRBV19 to TRBJ2-6; TRBD1 matches at 7 bases. Germline CDR1 reads LNHDA; CDR2 reads SQIVND (reference sequence). J lost 4 bases, V lost 4 bases, and 13 bases had no gene match. The CDR3 runs 18 residues.

The chain joins TRBV5-1 to TRBJ2-1; D is perhaps TRBD1 (6 bases). V shed 0 bases and J shed 7 bases, with 11 bases lying between them. Germline V gives CDR1 SGHRS, CDR2 YFSETQ. This CDR3 spans 14 amino acids. This CDR3 reads CASSLEQGRNEQFF. CDR3 DNA: TGCGCCAGCAGCTTGGAACAGGGTAGGAATGAGCAGTTCTTC.

The V and J genes are TRBV6-5 and TRBJ2-7; 7 bases fit TRBD1. The ends lost 2 bases at V and 6 bases at J; junction bases unmatched: 7. CDR3 length: 14 amino acids. Germline V CDR1 and CDR2: MNHEY, SVGAGI. CDR3 amino acids: CASSYDQGDREQYF. In nucleotides, the CDR3 is TGTGCCAGCAGTTACGATCAGGGGGATCGCGAGCAGTACTTC.

This chain links TRBV28 with TRBJ1-5, with D possibly TRBD1 on 5 matching bases. CDR1 is MDHEN and CDR2 is SYDVKM in the germline V gene. The CDR3 is made up of 18 amino acids. Trimming removed 2 bases from V and 0 bases from J, with 17 bases in between. This chain's CDR3 is CASSLIQGSDYSNQPQHF. CDR3 DNA: TGTGCCAGCAGTTTAATCCAGGGTTCAGATTATAGCAATCAGCCCCAGCATTTT. Combining the CDR3 with reference TRBV28 and TRBJ1-5 gives the whole variable domain DVKVTQSSRYLVKRTGEKVFLECVQDMDHENMFWYRQDPGLGLRLIYFSYDVKMKEKGDIPEGYSVSREKKERFSLILESASTNQTSMYLCASSLIQGSDYSNQPQHFGDGTRLSIL.

The V gene is TRBV7-8, the J gene TRBJ2-6; 7 bases agree with TRBD1. V was pared by 2 bases and J by 5 bases, with 9 bases of the junction left unmatched. The germline V gene has CDR1 SGHVS and CDR2 FQNEAQ. This CDR3 contains 17 residues. CDR3 sequence (DNA): TGTGCCAGCAGCTTAACATTGCAGGGGGTCCGGGCCAACGTCCTGACTTTC. Translation: CASSLTLQGVRANVLTF.

The J gene is TRBJ1-3, the V gene TRBV7-8; D call uncertain. The germline V and J ends were trimmed by 3 bases and 0 bases, with 12 bases remaining between them. This CDR3 region has 16 residues. Germline V lookup: CDR1 SGHVS, CDR2 FQNEAQ. The CDR3 protein is CASSLGARTSGNTIYF. DNA of the CDR3: TGTGCCAGCAGCTTGGGCGCCCGTACCTCTGGAAACACCATATATTTT.

The chain links TRBV19 to TRBJ1-5; the match to TRBD1 covers 8 bases. The CDR3 sequence is 18 residues long. Germline V gene lookup returns CDR1 LNHDA and CDR2 SQIVND (reference sequence). With 5 bases clipped from V and 2 bases from J, the junction kept 14 bases outside the gene matches. The CDR3 bases are TGTGCCAGTAGTCTCTCCCAGGGGGCGCGAATGGGCAATCAGCCCCAGCATTTT. Its protein product is CASSLSQGARMGNQPQHF.

The gene calls are TRBV28 and TRBJ2-1; a possible D gene is TRBD2 (6 bases). The CDR3 has 15 amino acids. Germline V gene sequence: CDR1 MDHEN, CDR2 SYDVKM. Trimming took 3 bases from V and 4 from J, leaving 13 bases between them. The CDR3 DNA reads TGTGCCAGCAGTTTGGGCGGGGCTGGGTACAATGAGCAGTTCTTC. Encoded protein: CASSLGGAGYNEQFF.

The chain couples TRBV2 to TRBJ2-2; 9 nucleotides agree with TRBD1. In germline, CDR1 is SNHLY, CDR2 FYNNEI. The CDR3 has 15 residues. With V trimmed by 4 bases and J by 4 bases, 4 bases remained unmatched. The CDR3 coding sequence is TGTGCCAGCAGTGTACAGGGGGCGGTCACCGGGGAGCTGTTTTTT. It specifies CASSVQGAVTGELFF. Full variable domain (rest looked up from reference TRBV2 and TRBJ2-2): EPEVTQTPSHQVTQMGQEVILRCVPISNHLYFYWYRQILGQKVEFLVSFYNNEISEKSEIFDDQFSVERPDGSNFTLKIRSTKLEDSAMYFCASSVQGAVTGELFFGEGSRLTVL.

This chain links TRBV6-5 with TRBJ1-6; D is ambiguous. Trimming took 4 bases from V and 6 from J, leaving 7 bases between them. The length of the CDR3 is 13 residues. Germline V gene sequence: CDR1 MNHEY, CDR2 SVGAGI. Written as DNA, the CDR3 is TGTGCCAGCAGTTGGGGAGTTAATTCACCCCTCCACTTT. Its protein is CASSWGVNSPLHF.

V and J are TRBV3-1 (or the pseudogene TRBV3-2) and TRBJ2-3, with TRBD1 as a possible D gene (6 bases). Trimming pared 1 base from V and 6 bases from J, leaving 14 bases between. CDR3 length: 15 amino acids. Germline values: CDR1 LGHDT, CDR2 YNNKEL (reference sequence). Written as DNA, the CDR3 is TGTGCCAGCAGCCAAGGGGTGGACAGAGACGATACGCAGTATTTT. It specifies CASSQGVDRDDTQYF.

This chain connects TRBV4-2 to TRBJ1-3; D is possibly TRBD1 (6 bases). Germline CDR1 LGHNA, CDR2 YNFKEQ. The CDR3 length is 16 residues. Trimming removed 2 bases from V and 2 bases from J, with 13 bases in between. CDR3 amino acids: CASSQTTGQPGNTIYF. The CDR3 DNA reads TGTGCCAGCAGCCAAACCACAGGGCAGCCTGGAAACACCATATATTTT.

V is TRBV2 and J is TRBJ1-3; D ambiguous. V lost 8 bases, J lost 4 bases, and 18 bases lay in between. The CDR3 contains 15 residues. CDR1 is SNHLY and CDR2 is FYNNEI in the germline V gene. DNA for the CDR3: TGTGCCAGCGGGCCAAACCTGCCATCGGGAAACACCATATATTTT. Translating it yields CASGPNLPSGNTIYF.

J is TRBJ1-2 and V is TRBV21-1; the table's D call, TRBD1, has no DNA check behind it. TRBV21-1 is a pseudogene locus. CDR3 length equals 15 residues. The CDR3 sequence: CASSKEAGGGKGYTF. For the CDR3, the DNA is TGTGCCAGCAGCAAAGAGGCAGGGGGCGGTAAGGGCTACACCTTC.